Listed here are 2 T cell receptor beta chains from one sample, sequenced in a study of blood T cells in healthy people across ages. Sample-barcoded 5' priming and a J-beta primer mix drove a second PCR of about 7 to 12 cycles. Each CDR3 protein is one row after TCRdb ran MiXCR on the 5' RACE reads. The table lists roughly 800,000 distinct CDR3 sequences, 40% to 65% of them singletons. Sequences were obtained from blood. Receptors were obtained from a man older than 75 in good health.

The chain carries TRBV6-5 and TRBJ2-1; TRBD2 matches at 7 bases. Trimming took 6 bases from V and 8 from J; bases not matched to a gene: 7. This CDR3 comprises 13 residues. CDR1 MNHEY and CDR2 SVGAGI come from the germline V gene. In nucleotides, the CDR3 is TGTGCCAGCAGAAGGACTAGAGGCGATGAGCAGTTCTTC. Translating gives CASRRTRGDEQFF.

This chain uses TRBV7-3 with TRBJ1-5, with D perhaps matching TRBD1 (6 bases). This CDR3 is 16 amino acids long. V was shortened by 7 bases and J by 2 bases, with 18 bases between the two germline ends. CDR1 is SGHTA and CDR2 is FQGTGA in the germline V gene. The CDR3 DNA is TGTGCCAGCATGGGACAACATCCGAATTGCAATCAGCCCCAGCATTTT. It encodes CASMGQHPNCNQPQHF.